These 4 T cell receptor beta chains share one sample of origin, sequenced in a study of cytomegalovirus exposure and HLA in healthy donors. A multiplex PCR was run with 60 Vbeta primers and 13 Jbeta primers. Measured with immunoSEQ multiplex PCR; TCRdb has only the in-frame clones, and not every one. The sample carries 140,000 or so clones, nearly 85% recorded once. The sample comprised PBMCs. Source of these receptors: a male donor in good health and CMV-seronegative.

This clone came up a few times. The chain uses TRBV7-2 and TRBJ2-6; D is unresolved. V was pared by 3 bases and J by 4 bases, with 4 bases between. This CDR3 contains 13 residues. Germline CDR1 is SGHTA and CDR2 is FQGNSA. In DNA, the CDR3 is TGTGCCAGCAGCTTGACAGGGGCCAACGTCCTGACTTTC. Translated, it gives CASSLTGANVLTF.

V is TRBV18 and J is TRBJ1-3, with a tentative D call TRBD1 (6 bases). Deletions cut 1 base from V and 0 bases from J, with 19 bases between. The CDR3 covers 19 residues. CDR1 is KGHSH, CDR2 LQKENI, per germline. Here the CDR3 DNA reads TGTGCCAGCTCACCACGGTTGTCAGGGGAAGGTAGCTCTGGAAACACCATATATTTT. This encodes CASSPRLSGEGSSGNTIYF.

This clone appeared a single time. This chain connects TRBV2 to TRBJ1-1, with a weak D call TRBD1 (6 bases). With 5 bases removed from V and 0 bases from J, the gap between germline ends came to 10 bases. The germline CDR1 and CDR2 sequences are SNHLY and FYNNEI. The CDR3 loop spans 14 amino acids. The DNA of the CDR3 is TGTGCCAGCAGTCGACAGGCCATGAACACTGAAGCTTTCTTT. It yields the protein CASSRQAMNTEAFF.

In nucleotides, the CDR3 is TGTGCCAGCAGCTTCGGGGGGGTCACTGAAGCTTTCTTT. Translation gives CASSFGGVTEAFF. The chain has TRBV5-4 and TRBJ1-1, with D perhaps matching TRBD1 (5 bases). The CDR3 has 13 amino acids. Per the germline V gene, CDR1 is SGHNT and CDR2 is YYREEE (reference sequence). Trimming pared 2 bases from V and 4 bases from J, leaving 9 bases between.